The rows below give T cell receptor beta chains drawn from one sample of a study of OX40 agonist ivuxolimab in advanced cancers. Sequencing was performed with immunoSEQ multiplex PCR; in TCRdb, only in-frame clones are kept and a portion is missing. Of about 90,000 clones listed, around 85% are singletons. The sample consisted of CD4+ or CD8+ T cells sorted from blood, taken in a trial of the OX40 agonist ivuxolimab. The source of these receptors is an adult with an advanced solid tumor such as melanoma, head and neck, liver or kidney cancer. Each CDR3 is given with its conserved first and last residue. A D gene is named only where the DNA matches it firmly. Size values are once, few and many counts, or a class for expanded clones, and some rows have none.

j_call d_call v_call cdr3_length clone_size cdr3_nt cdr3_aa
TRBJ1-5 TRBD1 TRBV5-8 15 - TGTGCCAGCAGCTTGGGACAGGGGGCAGCCCAGCCCCAGCATTTT CASSLGQGAAQPQHF
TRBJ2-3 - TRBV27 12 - TGTGCCAGCACTACCGGCCTCCATACGCAGTATTTT CASTTGLHTQYF
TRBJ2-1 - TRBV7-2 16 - TGTGCCAGCAGCTTAGTAGCGTCGTGGAGGACAAATGAGCAGTTCTTC CASSLVASWRTNEQFF
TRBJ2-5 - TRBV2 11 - TGTGCCAGCAGATATTGGGAGACCCAGTACTTC CASRYWETQYF
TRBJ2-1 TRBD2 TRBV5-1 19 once TGCGCCAGCAGCTCCACAGCGAGACGGACTAGCGGGCAAGACAATGAGCAGTTCTTC CASSSTARRTSGQDNEQFF
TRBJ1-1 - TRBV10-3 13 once TGTGCCATCAGTGTTGACATGAACACTGAAGCTTTCTTT CAISVDMNTEAFF
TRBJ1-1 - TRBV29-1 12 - TGCAGCGTTAGCCAGGGCGGTGGTGAAGCTTTCTTT CSVSQGGGEAFF
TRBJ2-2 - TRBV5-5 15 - TGTGCCAGCAGTCGGATTCCCAGGGACACCGGGGAGCTGTTTTTT CASSRIPRDTGELFF
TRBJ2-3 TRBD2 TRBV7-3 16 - TGTGCCAGCAGCTACGGGTCTAGCGGGAGCACAGATACGCAGTATTTT CASSYGSSGSTDTQYF
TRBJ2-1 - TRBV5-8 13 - TGTGCCAGCAGCTTGAGGCCGTACAATGAGCAGTTCTTC CASSLRPYNEQFF
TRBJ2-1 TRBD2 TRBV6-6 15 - TGTGCCAGCAGTTACACTCGCGGGGGGTTCGATGAGCAGTTCTTC CASSYTRGGFDEQFF
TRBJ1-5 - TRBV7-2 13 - TGTGCCAGCAGCTTGATGGAAAGACAGCCCCAGCATTTT CASSLMERQPQHF
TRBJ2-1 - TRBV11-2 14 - TGTGCCAGCAGCTTAGTGGGGGTGGGCAATGAGCAGTTCTTC CASSLVGVGNEQFF
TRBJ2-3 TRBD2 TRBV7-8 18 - TGTGCCAGCAGCTTAATTGGGGCTCTGAGCGGGGGGACAGATACGCAGTATTTT CASSLIGALSGGTDTQYF
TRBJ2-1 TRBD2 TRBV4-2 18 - TGTGCCAGCAGCCAAGAGTCACCGCGGACTAGCAGGTACAATGAGCAGTTCTTC CASSQESPRTSRYNEQFF
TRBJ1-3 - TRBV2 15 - TGTGCCAGCAGTACCGACGGCACCTCTGGAAACACCATATATTTT CASSTDGTSGNTIYF
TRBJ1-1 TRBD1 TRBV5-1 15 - TGCGCCAGCAGCTTGGCCGGGACAGGGGTCACTGAAGCTTTCTTT CASSLAGTGVTEAFF
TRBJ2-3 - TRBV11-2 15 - TGTGCCAGCAGCTTAAGGCAGGGGATAAGGGATACGCAGTATTTT CASSLRQGIRDTQYF
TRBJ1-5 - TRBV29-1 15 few TGCACGAACACAGCCCCCCGGAGGGGGGATCAGCCCCAGCATTTT CTNTAPRRGDQPQHF
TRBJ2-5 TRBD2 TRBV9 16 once TGTGCCAGCAGCGTAGCTAGCGGAGAAAGACAAGAGACCCAGTACTTC CASSVASGERQETQYF
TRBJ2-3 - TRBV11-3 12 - TGTGCCAGCGGAGTGGGATCGGGCTCGCAGTATTTT CASGVGSGSQYF
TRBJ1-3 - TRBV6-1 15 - TGTGCCAGCAGTGCCGGGACAATCTCTGGAAACACCATATATTTT CASSAGTISGNTIYF
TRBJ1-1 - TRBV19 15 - TGTGCCAGTAGACCTTGGGGCCAACTGGGCACTGAAGCTTTCTTT CASRPWGQLGTEAFF
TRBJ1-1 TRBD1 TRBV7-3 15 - TGTGCCAGCAGCCCGATGGGACAGGGGGTCGCGGAAGCTTTCTTT CASSPMGQGVAEAFF
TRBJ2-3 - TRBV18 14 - TGTGCCAGCTCCCCCATCCCTAGCACAGATACGCAGTATTTT CASSPIPSTDTQYF
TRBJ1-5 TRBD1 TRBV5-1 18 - TGCGCCAGCAGCCCGACAGGGATCGGATCTTTCAGCAATCAGCCCCAGCATTTT CASSPTGIGSFSNQPQHF
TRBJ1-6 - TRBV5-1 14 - TGCGCCAGCAGCTTGGGAAGCCCCAATTCACCCCTCCACTTT CASSLGSPNSPLHF
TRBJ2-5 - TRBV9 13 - TGTGCCAGCAGCGTTGGGTATCAAGAGACCCAGTACTTC CASSVGYQETQYF
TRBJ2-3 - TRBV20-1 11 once TGCAGTGATGTGATCGCAGATACGCAGTATTTT CSDVIADTQYF
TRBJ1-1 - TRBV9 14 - TGTGCCAGCAGCCGGAGGGGGGACGGCACTGAAGCTTTCTTT CASSRRGDGTEAFF
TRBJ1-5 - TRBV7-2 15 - TGTGCCAGCAGCTTGAGGAGGGGAACGCGTCAGCCCCAGCATTTT CASSLRRGTRQPQHF
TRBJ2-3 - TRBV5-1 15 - TGCGCCAGCAGTTCGACAGGAAGGGGCACAGATACGCAGTATTTT CASSSTGRGTDTQYF
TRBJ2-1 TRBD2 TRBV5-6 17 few TGTGCCAGCACCCTAGTGGCTAGCGGTACCTCCTACAATGAGCAGTTCTTC CASTLVASGTSYNEQFF